This is a list of T cell receptor beta chains from one sample in a study of blood T cell repertoires in COVID-19. The protocol was immunoSEQ multiplex PCR, while the TCRdb copy is restricted to in-frame clones and leaves out a portion. The table lists 200,000 to 250,000 clones, roughly 84% of them singletons, with roughly 7.2% in the top ten. Sequencing was done on a sample of PBMCs or T cells enriched from blood (not recorded which). These receptors all come from a man aged 25 to 40 in a cohort exposed to, infected with or recovered from COVID-19 (not recorded which). Both conserved end residues are part of each CDR3. A D gene is named only where the DNA matches it firmly. Clone size is given for some rows only: seen once, a few or many times, or a class if the clone is expanded.

d_call	j_call	clone_size	v_call	cdr3_aa	cdr3_nt
.	TRBJ1-1	few	TRBV5-1	CASSLGYSGGLNTEAFF	TGCGCCAGCAGCTTGGGATATAGCGGGGGGCTGAACACTGAAGCTTTCTTT
.	TRBJ1-2	.	TRBV2	CASSEAREGRGNGYTF	TGTGCCAGCAGTGAAGCCCGGGAGGGGAGAGGGAATGGCTACACCTTC
.	TRBJ1-2	.	TRBV7-8	CASSSGDGGYTF	TGTGCCAGCAGTTCCGGAGATGGTGGCTACACCTTC
.	TRBJ2-2	once	TRBV7-3	CASSLTGGTGELFF	TGTGCCAGCAGCTTAACGGGAGGCACCGGGGAGCTGTTTTTT
TRBD1	TRBJ1-2	once	TRBV5-1	CASSLDIDRVNGYTF	TGCGCCAGCAGCTTGGATATAGACAGGGTCAATGGCTACACCTTC
TRBD1	TRBJ2-1	few	TRBV27	CASRPNYRGRNEQFF	TGTGCCAGCAGGCCTAACTACAGGGGGCGCAATGAGCAGTTCTTC
TRBD2	TRBJ2-2	.	TRBV18	CASSPTLAGGTNTGELFF	TGTGCCAGCTCACCAACACTAGCGGGAGGAACGAACACCGGGGAGCTGTTTTTT
TRBD2	TRBJ2-1	.	TRBV7-3	CASSLVEAAGHEQFF	TGTGCCAGCAGCTTGGTCGAAGCAGCGGGACATGAGCAGTTCTTC
.	TRBJ1-2	.	TRBV28	CASSSPLDWNYGYTF	TGTGCCAGCAGTTCGCCTCTCGACTGGAACTATGGCTACACCTTC
.	TRBJ2-3	many	TRBV6-2/TRBV6-3	CASSVQGPTDTQYF	TGTGCCAGCAGTGTCCAGGGGCCCACAGATACGCAGTATTTT
.	TRBJ1-1	.	TRBV14	CASSKAGMNTEAFF	TGTGCCAGCAGCAAGGCAGGGATGAACACTGAAGCTTTCTTT
TRBD2	TRBJ2-2	.	TRBV5-1	CASSPGLDDGELFF	TGCGCCAGCAGCCCGGGACTAGATGACGGGGAGCTGTTTTTT
TRBD2	TRBJ2-7	.	TRBV4-1	CASSHLAGQGGNYEQYF	TGCGCCAGCAGCCATCTCGCCGGGCAGGGAGGGAACTACGAGCAGTACTTC
.	TRBJ1-1	once	TRBV27	CASSSTGRNTEAFF	TGTGCCAGCAGCTCGACGGGTCGGAACACTGAAGCTTTCTTT